Shown below are 22 T cell receptor beta chains from a single sample sequenced in a study of T-cell memory formation after mild COVID-19 (dated by TCRdb to 2020 to 2022). Receptors were amplified or captured by 5' RACE. Sequencing relied on an Illumina NovaSeq 6000. The raw public reads went through TCRdb reprocessing: fastp at Q25, MiXCR clone calling, in-frame beta chains kept. Each entry is one CDR3 protein sequence, shown with its most common DNA and genes. For this sample the table gives a few hundred thousand distinct CDR3 sequences, of which 20% to 25% were detected only once. The ten biggest clones cover around 23% of the sample. Material: PBMCs or a T cell subset sorted from them (not recorded which). The origin of the receptors is a man in his late teens or twenties who had mild COVID-19 (a few samples of this study predate the infection). The sample titles of this study are shuffled in the database, so cell type and time point are left out; the donor was told from shared clones.

This clonotype was found a few times. The CDR3 is CASSLTRAIGTEAFF. The CDR3 coding sequence is TGTGCCAGCAGCTTAACCCGGGCCATAGGGACTGAAGCTTTCTTT. The V and J genes are TRBV11-2 and TRBJ1-1; D is uncertain. Per germline, CDR1 SGHAT and CDR2 FQNNGV. The CDR3 spans 15 residues. V lost 2 bases, J lost 5 bases, and 15 bases lay in between. Full variable domain (rest looked up from reference TRBV11-2 and TRBJ1-1): EAGVAQSPRYKIIEKRQSVAFWCNPISGHATLYWYQQILGQGPKLLIQFQNNGVVDDSQLPKDRFSAERLKGVDSTLKIQPAKLEDSAVYLCASSLTRAIGTEAFFGQGTRLTVV.

V and J are TRBV7-9 and TRBJ1-4; TRBD1 might be the D (5 bases). Germline CDR1 SEHNR, CDR2 FQNEAQ (reference sequence). The V end was cut by 5 bases, the J end by 8 bases, with 18 bases between. The CDR3 has 15 residues. The CDR3 is CASSGVRGSVEKLFF. In DNA, the CDR3 is TGTGCCAGCAGCGGGGTTCGGGGGAGTGTCGAAAAACTGTTTTTT.

This clonotype was seen only a few times. The chain uses TRBV5-1 and TRBJ2-4, with a possible D match to TRBD1 (7 bases). The CDR3 extends over 13 amino acids. Trimming took 1 base from V and 8 from J, leaving 10 bases between them. The germline V gene encodes CDR1 SGHRS and CDR2 YFSETQ. CDR3 in DNA: TGCGCCAGCAGCTTGACAGGGGAGGACATTCAGTACTTC. Translation gives CASSLTGEDIQYF.

The sample holds many counts of this clonotype. The chain has TRBV7-6 and TRBJ1-1; tentative D call: TRBD1 (5 bases). V was trimmed by 1 base and J by 0 bases, leaving 12 bases between them. Germline V CDR1 and CDR2: SGHVS, FNYEAQ. The CDR3 runs 16 residues. The CDR3 here is CASSLEGLGMNTEAFF. The CDR3, as DNA: TGTGCCAGCAGCTTAGAGGGGCTCGGAATGAACACTGAAGCTTTCTTT. The variable domain in full, completed from reference TRBV7-6 and TRBJ1-1, reads GAGVSQSPRYKVTKRGQDVALRCDPISGHVSLYWYRQALGQGPEFLTYFNYEAQQDKSGLPNDRFSAERPEGSISTLTIQRTEQRDSAMYRCASSLEGLGMNTEAFFGQGTRLTVV.

The gene calls are TRBV5-5 and TRBJ1-2; 9 positions match TRBD1. This CDR3 has 16 amino acids. Germline V gene lookup returns CDR1 SGHKS and CDR2 YYEKEE (reference sequence). The junction had 4 bases not matched to a gene; V was cut back by 1 base and J by 0 bases. The CDR3 DNA reads TGTGCCAGCAGCTTGACCCGGACAGGGGCTAACTATGGCTACACCTTC. Translation gives CASSLTRTGANYGYTF.

The genes are TRBV6-2 or TRBV6-3 and TRBJ2-7, with D uncertain. The CDR3 sequence is 13 residues long. The germline gives CDR1 MNHEY, CDR2 SVGEGT. V lost 4 bases and J lost 2, with 9 bases in between. Written as DNA, the CDR3 is TGTGCCAGCAGTTCCGCATCGGCCTACGAGCAGTACTTC. As protein: CASSSASAYEQYF.

This clonotype was recorded many times. The gene calls are TRBV7-2 and TRBJ1-2, with 11 bases matching TRBD1. The CDR3 is made up of 15 amino acids. The germline gives CDR1 SGHTA, CDR2 FQGNSA. Trimming took 6 bases from V and 3 from J; bases not matched to a gene: 6. CDR3 bases: TGTGCCAGCAGATATCCGGGACAGGGGGACTATGGCTACACCTTC. This gives the protein CASRYPGQGDYGYTF.

The chain recombines TRBV4-3 with TRBJ1-1; D unclear. There are 14 residues in the CDR3. Germline V lookup: CDR1 LGHNA, CDR2 YSLEER. V shed 0 bases and J shed 8 bases, with 13 bases lying between them. For the CDR3, the DNA is TGCGCCAGCAGCCAAGAAAACCCGCCTGAAGAAGCTTTCTTT. Encoded protein: CASSQENPPEEAFF.

Turning to this clonotype: A read error may account for a junction end that differs from germline. The rearrangement uses TRBV13 and TRBJ1-2, with 9 bases fitting TRBD1. The CDR3 runs to 16 residues. From germline, CDR1 is PRHDT and CDR2 FYEKMQ (reference sequence). The CDR3 loop is CASSLGTGLRYYGYTF. The CDR3 nucleotides read TGTGCCAGCAGCCTAGGGACAGGGCTACGTTACTATGGCTACACCTTC.

The chain is built from TRBV12-3 or TRBV12-4 and TRBJ1-1; no clear D. Deletions cut 1 base from V and 9 bases from J, with 12 bases between. This CDR3 spans 13 amino acids. For the CDR3, the DNA is TGTGCCAGCAGTTTAGGACGCCATAACCAAGCTTTCTTT. Its protein product is CASSLGRHNQAFF.

In its sample, this clonotype was seen a few times. This chain uses TRBV6-5 with TRBJ2-3; D remains ambiguous. This CDR3 is built from 15 residues. From germline, CDR1 is MNHEY and CDR2 SVGAGI. Trimming pared 0 bases from V and 2 bases from J, leaving 9 bases between. Here the CDR3 reads CASSYSWGITDTQYF. CDR3 DNA: TGTGCCAGCAGTTACTCTTGGGGTATCACAGATACGCAGTATTTT.

The chain uses TRBV14 and TRBJ2-3; maybe TRBD2 (5 bases). CDR1 and CDR2 (germline): SGHDN, FVKESK. The CDR3 has 13 residues. V lost 5 bases, J lost 8 bases, and 14 bases lay in between. The CDR3 loop reads CASSGFAGPTQYF. CDR3 bases: TGTGCCAGCAGCGGGTTCGCGGGCCCTACGCAGTATTTT.

V usage is TRBV3-1 and J usage is TRBJ1-1; maybe TRBD1 (5 bases). This CDR3 is built from 14 residues. Trimming took off 1 base at V and 6 bases at J, with 12 bases between the two ends. Germline CDR1 LGHDT, CDR2 YNNKEL (reference sequence). Here the CDR3 reads CASSQGQGVAEAFF. In DNA form, the CDR3 reads TGTGCCAGCAGCCAAGGGCAGGGAGTGGCTGAAGCTTTCTTT.

The gene calls are TRBV4-1 and TRBJ1-1; no reliable D call. CDR3 length: 14 residues. Germline values: CDR1 MGHRA, CDR2 YSYEKL. Between the trimmed V and J ends, which lost 2 bases and 4 bases, there was a span of 11 bases. CDR3 in DNA: TGCGCCAGCAGCCAAATTTATATGGGCACTGAAGCTTTCTTT. This translates into CASSQIYMGTEAFF.

This clonotype came up many times. V usage is TRBV7-6 and J usage is TRBJ2-1; D assignment may be TRBD1 or TRBD2 (5 bases each). CDR1 is SGHVS and CDR2 is FNYEAQ in the germline V gene. With 1 base removed from V and 0 bases from J, the gap between germline ends came to 7 bases. This CDR3 region has 15 residues. The CDR3 DNA is TGTGCCAGCAGCTTAGATGGGGGCTCCTACAATGAGCAGTTCTTC. Amino acids: CASSLDGGSYNEQFF.

This clonotype has only a few counts. This sequence joins TRBV10-3 and TRBJ1-3, with D unresolved. Per the germline V gene, CDR1 is ENHRY and CDR2 is SYGVKD. The CDR3 is made up of 14 amino acids. Deletions cut 0 bases from V and 3 bases from J, with 6 bases between. As DNA, the CDR3 is TGTGCCATCAGTGAGTCGAAGGTTGGAAACACCATATATTTT. Translating it yields CAISESKVGNTIYF.

As concerns this clonotype: A much larger clone lies a single base off, so this may be a read error. The chain employs TRBV5-5 and TRBJ1-2, with D possibly TRBD1 on 5 matching bases. This CDR3 is 13 amino acids long. Germline V gives CDR1 SGHKS, CDR2 YYEKEE (reference sequence). The ends were cut back, 3 bases at V and 3 bases at J, with 9 bases in the middle. CDR3 sequence: CASSSRQYYGYTF. CDR3 DNA sequence: TGTGCCAGCAGCTCACGACAGTACTATGGCTACACCTTC.

This clonotype was seen at least ten times. The chain combines TRBV20-1 with TRBJ1-1; the D is unclear. Germline V gives CDR1 DFQATT, CDR2 SNEGSKA (reference sequence). The V end was cut by 0 bases, the J end by 4 bases, with 6 bases between. The CDR3 is 12 amino acids. CDR3 sequence reads: CSAREGPTEAFF. CDR3 DNA: TGCAGTGCTAGAGAGGGTCCCACTGAAGCTTTCTTT.

This clonotype was observed a few times. This chain uses TRBV6-5 with TRBJ2-7; possible D gene TRBD1, 6 bases. CDR1 MNHEY and CDR2 SVGAGI come from the germline V gene. Trimming took 8 bases from V and 1 from J, leaving 15 bases between them. The CDR3 has 14 amino acids. The CDR3 region has the DNA TGTGCCAGCCGACCGTACAGGGAATCCTACGAGCAGTACTTC. It yields the protein CASRPYRESYEQYF.

The chain uses TRBV20-1 and TRBJ2-1; the match to TRBD2 covers 8 bases. Germline lookup yields CDR1 DFQATT and CDR2 SNEGSKA (reference sequence). This CDR3 comprises 13 residues. The ends lost 3 bases at V and 6 bases at J; junction bases unmatched: 4. Written as DNA, the CDR3 is TGCAGTGCTAGCGGGGGGGTTGGCAATGAGCAGTTCTTC. It encodes CSASGGVGNEQFF.

The CDR3 bases are TGCGCCAGCAGCCAAGTAGTAGCGGGGGGCGGGTCAGATACGCAGTATTTT. Its translation is CASSQVVAGGGSDTQYF. The chain couples TRBV4-3 to TRBJ2-3; 10 bases are shared with TRBD2. Germline V gene lookup returns CDR1 LGHNA and CDR2 YSLEER. V shed 1 base and J 4 bases; nucleotides not matched to a gene: 8. The CDR3 totals 17 residues.

The J gene is TRBJ1-6, the V gene TRBV6-5; 10 bases fit TRBD1. Germline trimming cut 7 bases from V and 9 bases from J; bases unmatched to any gene: 9. This CDR3 is 15 amino acids long. Germline CDR1 reads MNHEY; CDR2 reads SVGAGI. DNA of the CDR3: TGTGCCAGCACCCTCCGGGACAGGGGTTTTTCACCCCTCCACTTT. Translated: CASTLRDRGFSPLHF.